Presented here are 5 T cell receptor beta chains from one specimen sequenced in a study of shared clonotypes between healthy human individuals. Method: immunoSEQ multiplex PCR; TCRdb's copy keeps in-frame clones and lacks some. The sample records over 1.5 million clones, 98% being singletons. The material sequenced was naive CD4+ T cells sorted from blood. Subset of the sample: CD45RA+ positively selected. Receptors originate from a man between 25 and 39 years old in good health.

The count of this clone is one. The chain combines TRBV27 with TRBJ2-7; TRBD2 is a possible D gene (6 bases). The CDR3 spans 13 residues. Trimming left V 2 bases short and J 9 bases short, with 14 bases between. Germline V lookup: CDR1 MNHEY, CDR2 SMNVEV (reference sequence). The CDR3 region is CASSLGLGGRQYF. Written as DNA, the CDR3 is TGTGCCAGCAGTTTAGGACTCGGGGGACGGCAGTACTTC.

This CDR3 is CASSPPGTRTGEQFF. The DNA of the CDR3 is TGTGCCAGCTCACCACCGGGAACCCGAACGGGTGAGCAGTTCTTC. The chain uses TRBV18 and TRBJ2-1; D remains ambiguous. The V end was cut by 0 bases, the J end by 9 bases, with 15 bases between. Germline CDR1 KGHSH, CDR2 LQKENI. The CDR3 extends over 15 amino acids.

The genes are TRBV2 and TRBJ1-2; possible D gene TRBD1, 6 bases. CDR1 and CDR2 from the germline V gene are SNHLY and FYNNEI. The germline V and J ends were trimmed by 9 bases and 7 bases, with 21 bases remaining between them. This CDR3 is built from 14 residues. CDR3 sequence (DNA): TGTGCCAGGGCCACGGGGGGCGCCTCTAGTGGCTACACCTTC. Encoded protein: CARATGGASSGYTF.

As for this clone: Other DNA sequences within the sample encode an identical CDR3. The J gene is TRBJ2-7, the V gene TRBV5-1; 12 bases agree with TRBD2. The germline gives CDR1 SGHRS, CDR2 YFSETQ. V trimming: 4 bases; J trimming: 3 bases; junction bases outside the gene matches: 5. This CDR3 spans 15 amino acids. As DNA, the CDR3 is TGCGCCAGCAGCGCGGGACTAGCGGGTGTCTACGAGCAGTACTTC. It translates to CASSAGLAGVYEQYF.

This rearrangement joins TRBV19 to TRBJ2-5, with a weak D call TRBD2 (6 bases). The V and J ends lost 9 bases and 0 bases respectively, with 17 bases between them. The CDR3 length is 15 residues. The germline V gene encodes CDR1 LNHDA and CDR2 SQIVND (reference sequence). CDR3 in DNA: TGTGCCAGCACTGTGAGGGACTCCTACCAAGAGACCCAGTACTTC. This encodes CASTVRDSYQETQYF.